The source of this TCR beta chain is a study of cytomegalovirus exposure and HLA in healthy donors. Study information: The 120 validation repertoires used the same platform as the approximately 670 first-cohort repertoires (as reported by a later analysis).

Findings of the study overall: Reportedly, cytomegalovirus status was diagnosed with high sensitivity and specificity. According to a later analysis, TCR clusters from the first cohort tended to co-occur in the 110 or so validation repertoires.

Worth noting for this clone: Its antigen remains unknown.

Trimming shortened V by 11 bases and J by 7 bases, and 21 bases separated the two germline ends. This CDR3 spans 14 amino acids. Per the germline V gene, CDR1 is SEHNR and CDR2 is FQNEAQ (reference sequence). Produced via immunoSEQ multiplex PCR; TCRdb's table is partial and in-frame only. The table includes 150,000 to 200,000 clones, more than 75% detected once. Material: PBMCs. The sequence was collected from a young man in good health and CMV-seropositive. The chain combines TRBV7-9 with TRBJ2-1; perhaps TRBD1 as D (6 bases). The CDR3: CASQGQIASNEQFF. The CDR3 nucleotides read TGTGCCTCCCAGGGGCAGATCGCCTCTAATGAGCAGTTCTTC.